This is a list of T cell receptor beta chains from one sample in a study of T cells in Graves' hyperthyroidism and ophthalmopathy. TCRdb re-called the multiplex PCR reads with MiXCR, one entry per CDR3 protein. The top ten clones hold approximately 49% of a sample with over 400,000 distinct CDR3 sequences, 22% of them seen once. The sequenced sample was blood. The receptors here all came from an older woman with Graves' ophthalmopathy. Both conserved end residues are part of each CDR3. A D gene is named only where the DNA matches it firmly.

d_gene: TRBD2
j_gene: TRBJ2-7
v_gene: TRBV7-3
CDR3aa: CASSLASGREKYF

d_gene: TRBD2
j_gene: TRBJ2-1
v_gene: TRBV11-2
CDR3aa: CASSPIRTSGSLRFF

d_gene: TRBD1
j_gene: TRBJ2-3
v_gene: TRBV19
CDR3aa: CASTQGASTDTQYF

d_gene: -
j_gene: TRBJ1-1
v_gene: TRBV12-3/TRBV12-4
CDR3aa: CASLLGREAFF

d_gene: TRBD2
j_gene: TRBJ2-3
v_gene: TRBV9
CDR3aa: CASSVGTTSYTDTQYF

d_gene: -
j_gene: TRBJ2-3
v_gene: TRBV7-2
CDR3aa: CASRPPVGTDTQYF

d_gene: -
j_gene: TRBJ2-1
v_gene: TRBV28
CDR3aa: CASSPADRTYNEQFF

d_gene: TRBD2
j_gene: TRBJ2-7
v_gene: TRBV7-9
CDR3aa: CASSRTSGIYEQYF

d_gene: -
j_gene: TRBJ2-5
v_gene: TRBV5-5
CDR3aa: CASSLPRETQYF

d_gene: TRBD2
j_gene: TRBJ2-1
v_gene: TRBV9
CDR3aa: CASSVGTSGYNEQFF

d_gene: -
j_gene: TRBJ1-1
v_gene: TRBV7-6
CDR3aa: CASTGAERTEAFF

d_gene: -
j_gene: TRBJ2-3
v_gene: TRBV15
CDR3aa: CATSREAVDTQYF

d_gene: -
j_gene: TRBJ2-7
v_gene: TRBV2
CDR3aa: CASNEIRSSYEQYF

d_gene: TRBD1
j_gene: TRBJ1-4
v_gene: TRBV9
CDR3aa: CASSVGQGATNEKLFF

d_gene: -
j_gene: TRBJ1-3
v_gene: TRBV11-2
CDR3aa: CASSSGAGNTIYF

d_gene: TRBD1
j_gene: TRBJ1-1
v_gene: TRBV10-3
CDR3aa: CANRDSNTEAFF

d_gene: -
j_gene: TRBJ2-3
v_gene: TRBV2
CDR3aa: CASSEVSTDTQYF

d_gene: TRBD2
j_gene: TRBJ2-7
v_gene: TRBV20-1
CDR3aa: CSATGYSSGRSYEQYF

d_gene: TRBD2
j_gene: TRBJ2-5
v_gene: TRBV7-9
CDR3aa: CASSPERGETQYF

d_gene: TRBD2
j_gene: TRBJ2-3
v_gene: TRBV7-2
CDR3aa: CASSSLLAGVTDTQYF

d_gene: TRBD2
j_gene: TRBJ2-1
v_gene: TRBV6-1
CDR3aa: CASSEGLARQFF

d_gene: -
j_gene: TRBJ2-3
v_gene: TRBV7-2
CDR3aa: CASSFDSVTDTQYF

d_gene: -
j_gene: TRBJ2-7
v_gene: TRBV6-5
CDR3aa: CASSWGALNEQYF

d_gene: -
j_gene: TRBJ2-7
v_gene: TRBV6-1
CDR3aa: CASNSGGRASYEQYF

d_gene: TRBD2
j_gene: TRBJ2-7
v_gene: TRBV6-2/TRBV6-3
CDR3aa: CASSYSPTSGRANYEQYF

d_gene: -
j_gene: TRBJ1-4
v_gene: TRBV28
CDR3aa: CASSLGRGREKLFF

d_gene: -
j_gene: TRBJ2-7
v_gene: TRBV5-6
CDR3aa: CASSRVSTYEQYF

d_gene: -
j_gene: TRBJ1-3
v_gene: TRBV2
CDR3aa: CASSDGGPSGNTIYF

d_gene: TRBD1
j_gene: TRBJ2-2
v_gene: TRBV7-2
CDR3aa: CASSAGTGSNTGELFF

d_gene: -
j_gene: TRBJ2-3
v_gene: TRBV20-1
CDR3aa: CSATGETDTQYF

d_gene: -
j_gene: TRBJ1-1
v_gene: TRBV7-2
CDR3aa: CASSPLQGKGNTEAFF

d_gene: TRBD1
j_gene: TRBJ1-5
v_gene: TRBV6-1
CDR3aa: CASRPDRAPSQPQHF

d_gene: -
j_gene: TRBJ2-7
v_gene: TRBV4-1
CDR3aa: CASSQRRRGGQYF

d_gene: -
j_gene: TRBJ2-2
v_gene: TRBV6-1
CDR3aa: CASSEVVTTNTGELFF

d_gene: TRBD2
j_gene: TRBJ2-1
v_gene: TRBV19
CDR3aa: CASKSASGNDEQFF

d_gene: -
j_gene: TRBJ2-1
v_gene: TRBV5-1
CDR3aa: CASSDPTTSGNEQFF

d_gene: TRBD2
j_gene: TRBJ2-4
v_gene: TRBV4-1
CDR3aa: CASRLGGGGMNIQYF

d_gene: -
j_gene: TRBJ2-1
v_gene: TRBV11-2
CDR3aa: CASSLGQGLEQFF

d_gene: -
j_gene: TRBJ2-3
v_gene: TRBV28
CDR3aa: CASSGWPRSPTDTQYF

d_gene: -
j_gene: TRBJ1-2
v_gene: TRBV30
CDR3aa: CAWMTGSNYGYTF

d_gene: -
j_gene: TRBJ1-3
v_gene: TRBV28
CDR3aa: CASRLTPYSGNTIYF

d_gene: -
j_gene: TRBJ1-5
v_gene: TRBV2
CDR3aa: CASGDLGSRRPQHF

d_gene: TRBD2
j_gene: TRBJ2-1
v_gene: TRBV5-4
CDR3aa: CASSFPGLAGGPAYNEQFF

d_gene: -
j_gene: TRBJ1-5
v_gene: TRBV13
CDR3aa: CASSLRREGQPQHF